The T cell receptor beta chain under discussion was sequenced for a study of blood T cell repertoires in COVID-19. TCRdb keeps only in-frame clones here, not all; method: immunoSEQ multiplex PCR. The data show over 200,000 clones, with 85% to 90% seen just once and less than 3.5% held by the top ten. The J segment lost 2 bases and the V segment lost 5 bases, leaving 8 bases of the junction unmatched. CDR1 and CDR2 (germline): SEHNR, FQNEAQ (reference sequence). CDR3 length: 16 residues. Sequenced: peripheral blood. The chain carries TRBV7-9 and TRBJ1-3, with 8 bases aligning to TRBD1. This TCR was recovered from a man under 40 with COVID-19, enrolled during active disease. The CDR3 region has the DNA TGTGCCAGCAGCCCCTGGACAGGGAGGACTGGAAACACCATATATTTT. Its protein product is CASSPWTGRTGNTIYF.